These 8 T cell receptor beta chains originate from one sample sequenced in a study of blood T cell repertoires in COVID-19. Only in-frame clones appear in the TCRdb table, and some are missing; sequencing was by immunoSEQ multiplex PCR. Of some 120,000 clones listed, roughly 85% are singletons. What was sequenced was peripheral blood. The receptors were sampled from a man in his thirties or forties with acute or convalescent COVID-19.

The chain joins TRBV12-5 to TRBJ2-3, with a tentative D call TRBD2 (5 bases). The germline CDR1 and CDR2 sequences are LGHNT and FRNRAP. This CDR3 is 15 amino acids long. V dropped 1 base and J dropped 0 bases, with 8 bases sitting between them. The CDR3 spells CASGLGWTSTDTQYF. CDR3 DNA sequence: TGTGCTAGTGGTTTGGGATGGACTAGCACAGATACGCAGTATTTT.

This chain uses TRBV12-5 with TRBJ1-2; no clear D. The CDR3 length is 11 residues. Germline V CDR1 and CDR2: LGHNT, FRNRAP. V gave up 3 bases and J gave up 5 bases, with 4 bases separating them. The CDR3 coding sequence is TGTGCTAGTGGTTTCGGGTATGGCTACACCTTC. As protein: CASGFGYGYTF.

The genes are TRBV5-5 and TRBJ2-7; 7 positions agree with TRBD1. CDR1 and CDR2 from the germline V gene are SGHKS and YYEKEE (reference sequence). The trim removed 3 bases at V and 3 bases at J, leaving 3 bases unmatched. The CDR3 is 13 residues long. The DNA of the CDR3 is TGTGCCAGCAGCTATGGACAGGACTACGAGCAGTACGTC. Its translation is CASSYGQDYEQYV.

With regard to this clone: Other DNA sequences in this specimen translate into the identical CDR3. The rearrangement links TRBV7-9 to TRBJ1-5; no reliable D call. Trimming shortened V by 3 bases and J by 4 bases, and 4 bases separated the two germline ends. From germline, CDR1 is SEHNR and CDR2 FQNEAQ (reference sequence). This CDR3 has 12 residues. The CDR3 region is CASSFPNQPQHF. Written as DNA, the CDR3 is TGTGCCAGCAGCTTCCCAAATCAGCCCCAGCATTTT.

This chain links TRBV6-5 with TRBJ1-1; D is ambiguous. V lost 0 bases and J 11 bases, leaving 16 bases between the germline ends. Looked up from germline, CDR1 is MNHEY and CDR2 is SVGAGI. The CDR3 sequence is 14 residues long. As DNA, the CDR3 is TGTGCCAGCAGTTACTCCCACGCGCGCCCCGGGGCTTTCTTT. The encoded protein is CASSYSHARPGAFF.

Only a few counts were recorded for this clone. The genes are TRBV6-6 and TRBJ2-7, with 7 bases matching TRBD1. The germline V gene has CDR1 MNHNY and CDR2 SVGAGI (reference sequence). This CDR3 contains 14 residues. J gave up 3 bases and V 5 bases, and 7 bases lay outside the gene matches. The CDR3 reads CASSSRDSVYEQYV. As DNA, the CDR3 is TGTGCCAGCAGTAGCCGGGACAGCGTCTACGAGCAGTACGTC.

This clone was seen once. V gene TRBV5-4 combines with J gene TRBJ2-3, with D maybe TRBD2 (6 bases). There are 15 residues in the CDR3. From germline, CDR1 is SGHNT and CDR2 YYREEE (reference sequence). V lost 2 bases and J lost 1, with 11 bases in between. The CDR3 DNA reads TGTGCCAGCAGCTTTATCCCTAGCGGCACAGATACGCAGTATTTT. Residues: CASSFIPSGTDTQYF.

This clone has a single count. The rearrangement uses TRBV5-6 and TRBJ1-2; D is possibly TRBD1 (6 bases). The CDR3 totals 15 residues. The germline V and J ends were trimmed by 2 bases and 2 bases, with 13 bases remaining between them. Looked up from germline, CDR1 is SGHDT and CDR2 is YYEEEE. The CDR3 sequence is CASSFAPGQNYGYTF. The CDR3 DNA follows: TGTGCCAGCAGCTTTGCCCCCGGACAGAACTATGGCTACACCTTC.